These T cell receptor beta chains were read from a single sample in a study of T cell responses to AZD1222 COVID-19 vaccine. The method was immunoSEQ multiplex PCR; TCRdb's version includes in-frame clones alone and lacks a portion of them. The table records about 200,000 clones, roughly 91% of them present only once. Sequencing was performed on peripheral blood, taken on day 0 of MenACWY control vaccination. The receptors were gathered from an adult in good health. Both conserved end residues are part of each CDR3. The order of the fields is clone size, D gene, J gene, V gene, CDR3 DNA, CDR3 protein. The D gene is left open where the match is weak. Where a row states a size, it is once, few, many or the class of an expanded clone; other rows omit it.

.	.	TRBJ1-2	TRBV6-5	TGTGCCAGCAGAAAAGGACAGTTTGGCTACACCTTC	CASRKGQFGYTF
.	.	TRBJ1-5	TRBV5-1	TGCGCCAGCAGCTCGGGGGTAGGGAGCAATCAGCCCCAGCATTTT	CASSSGVGSNQPQHF
.	.	TRBJ2-1	TRBV30	TGTGCCTGGAGTGTACTGCGGAACAATGAGCAGTTCTTC	CAWSVLRNNEQFF
few	TRBD1	TRBJ1-4	TRBV10-2	TGCGCCAGCAGTCTGCAGGGGGCAACTAATGAAAAACTGTTTTTT	CASSLQGATNEKLFF
.	.	TRBJ1-4	TRBV12-3/TRBV12-4	TGTGCCAGCAGTCGCTCCCAGGGGCGGGTGTTTTTT	CASSRSQGRVFF
.	.	TRBJ1-6	TRBV7-3	TGTGCCAGCAGGTCGGACGTAGATTCACCCCTCCACTTT	CASRSDVDSPLHF
.	TRBD1	TRBJ1-1	TRBV6-2/TRBV6-3	TGTGCCAGCAGTGTCAGACAGGGTACGAACACTGAAGCTTTCTTT	CASSVRQGTNTEAFF
.	.	TRBJ2-1	TRBV10-2	TGCGCCAGCAGTGGATACAGGGATGAGCAGTTCTTC	CASSGYRDEQFF
.	.	TRBJ2-1	TRBV5-1	TGCGCCAGCACCGTTAGTAGGGTCGGCAATGAGCAGTTCTTC	CASTVSRVGNEQFF
.	TRBD2	TRBJ2-5	TRBV4-2	TGTGCCAGCAGCTCCGGGACTAGCGGCCAAGAGACCCAGTACTTC	CASSSGTSGQETQYF
.	.	TRBJ1-6	TRBV5-1	TGCGCCAGCAGCTTGTCGGGGTCTCTCTATAATTCACCCCTCCACTTT	CASSLSGSLYNSPLHF
.	.	TRBJ2-1	TRBV7-8	TGTGCCAGCAGCGTTAGGGACGGTCCCTACAATGAGCAGTTCTTC	CASSVRDGPYNEQFF
.	.	TRBJ2-7	TRBV6-5	TGTGCCAGCAGAGTGACAGGATACATTTACGAGCAGTACTTC	CASRVTGYIYEQYF
.	.	TRBJ1-3	TRBV20-1	TGCAGTGCCCCTGTTTCCCACACCATATATTTT	CSAPVSHTIYF
.	.	TRBJ1-2	TRBV7-2	TGTGCCAGCAGCGCCCAGGGATTGGATGGCTACACCTTC	CASSAQGLDGYTF
.	TRBD2	TRBJ2-5	TRBV10-3	TGTGCCATCAGTGATAGCGGGGGTCTTCAAGAGACCCAGTACTTC	CAISDSGGLQETQYF
.	.	TRBJ1-3	TRBV20-1	TGCAGTGCTAGCGAGGTTAACACCATATATTTT	CSASEVNTIYF
.	TRBD1	TRBJ2-7	TRBV27	TGTGCCAGCAGTTCCATCCTGACAGGGGGTCCCTCCTACGAGCAGTACTTC	CASSSILTGGPSYEQYF
.	TRBD1	TRBJ2-7	TRBV2	TGTGCCAGCATCGGGACAGGGAGGAACGAGCAGTACTTC	CASIGTGRNEQYF
.	TRBD1	TRBJ1-2	TRBV19	TGTGCCAGTAGGCTCACCGGGACAGGGGTGTGGGGGATCTATGGCTACACCTTC	CASRLTGTGVWGIYGYTF
.	.	TRBJ1-2	TRBV6-5	TGTGCCAGCAGCCCGGGGGCGGTTGGCTATGGCTACACCTTC	CASSPGAVGYGYTF
.	TRBD1	TRBJ1-1	TRBV5-3	TGTGCCAGAAGCCTCGACAGGGACACGGGGAACACTGAAGCTTTCTTT	CARSLDRDTGNTEAFF
.	TRBD1	TRBJ1-1	TRBV2	TGTGCCAGCACTCAGGGACAGGGGCGGCTGAACACTGAAGCTTTCTTT	CASTQGQGRLNTEAFF
.	TRBD1	TRBJ1-6	TRBV5-1	TGCGCCAGCAGCCCTGATCCTACAGGGGCACCCCTCCACTTT	CASSPDPTGAPLHF
once	.	TRBJ1-5	TRBV19	TGTGCCAGTAGTTTACAGGGAACTGATCAGCCCCAGCATTTT	CASSLQGTDQPQHF
.	.	TRBJ1-1	TRBV6-5	TGTGCCAGCAGTTATGGGCCTGAAGCTTTCTTT	CASSYGPEAFF
.	TRBD1	TRBJ1-2	TRBV29-1	TGCAGCGCCACACCACAGGGGTACTATGGCTACACCTTC	CSATPQGYYGYTF
.	.	TRBJ2-2	TRBV30	TGTGCCTGGAGTGTAAACACCGGGGAGCTGTTTTTT	CAWSVNTGELFF
.	.	TRBJ2-1	TRBV2	TGTGCCAGCAGTGTATCTCGGGGGGCCGGCTACAATGAGCAGTTCTTC	CASSVSRGAGYNEQFF
.	.	TRBJ1-4	TRBV4-1	TGCGCCAGCAGCTGGTTGATCGGTGAAAAACTGTTTTTT	CASSWLIGEKLFF
.	TRBD2	TRBJ2-7	TRBV5-6	TGTGCCAGCAGCCTTTACCAACCGGGACTAGCGGTCTTGAAGCAGTACTTC	CASSLYQPGLAVLKQYF
.	.	TRBJ1-1	TRBV5-1	TGCGCCAGCAGCGACAGTGAGAGGACTGAAGCTTTCTTT	CASSDSERTEAFF
once	.	TRBJ1-6	TRBV9	TGTGCCAGCAGCGCCTCAGGTCATAATTCACCCCTCCACTTT	CASSASGHNSPLHF
.	.	TRBJ2-3	TRBV2	TGTGCCAGCAGAGAAGGCGCAGGGTCGTTCACAGATACGCAGTATTTT	CASREGAGSFTDTQYF
.	TRBD2	TRBJ2-3	TRBV2	TGTGCCAGCTGTAGTGGGGCTAGCGGGGGCCTCACAGATACGCAGTATTTT	CASCSGASGGLTDTQYF
few	.	TRBJ1-2	TRBV7-8	TGTGCCAGCAGCAACAACGGTATTGGCTACACCTTC	CASSNNGIGYTF
.	.	TRBJ1-1	TRBV20-1	TGCAGTGCTTCCCCCGGGCCCGGGGCTTTCTTT	CSASPGPGAFF
.	.	TRBJ1-6	TRBV30	TGTGCCTGGAGTCGTACACAGGGCCCCAATTCACCCCTCCACTTT	CAWSRTQGPNSPLHF
.	.	TRBJ1-3	TRBV12-3/TRBV12-4	TGTGCCAGCAGGGCTGGGCAAGGAAACACCATATATTTT	CASRAGQGNTIYF
.	TRBD1	TRBJ1-4	TRBV2	TGTGCCAGCGCAAAGGGGGCGGCTAATGAAAAACTGTTTTTT	CASAKGAANEKLFF
.	.	TRBJ1-5	TRBV5-8	TGTGCCAGCAGCGGGTGGACCGTGGATTATCAGCCCCAGCATTTT	CASSGWTVDYQPQHF
.	TRBD1	TRBJ1-2	TRBV18	TGTGCCAGCTCACCATCCTCCGGACAGGGTGATGGCTACACCTTC	CASSPSSGQGDGYTF